A selection of T cell receptor beta chains follows, all from one sample in a study of T cell responses to AZD1222 COVID-19 vaccine. Using immunoSEQ multiplex PCR, the repertoire was profiled, and TCRdb retains in-frame clones only, with some absent. The table shows around 150,000 clones, with 90% to 95% occurring only once. The source material was peripheral blood, sampled on day 0 of AZD1222 vaccination. The receptors originated from an adult in good health. Both conserved end residues are part of each CDR3. The D gene is left open where the match is weak. Size is omitted from some rows. Given values are once, few, many or a class for expanded clones.

j_call,clone_size,d_call,v_call,cdr3_nt,cdr3_aa
TRBJ1-2,.,.,TRBV2,TGTGCCAGCACCCAGGAAGGCTATGGCTACACCTTC,CASTQEGYGYTF
TRBJ1-3,.,.,TRBV5-1,TGCGCCAGCAGCTCACGGGGCTCTGGAAACACCATATATTTT,CASSSRGSGNTIYF
TRBJ2-7,.,.,TRBV2,TGTGCCAGCAGTTACTTCCCAGGTACGGAGCAGTACTTC,CASSYFPGTEQYF
TRBJ1-5,.,.,TRBV20-1,TGCAGTGCTAGTCCCCCGACTAATAGCAATCAGCCCCAGCATTTT,CSASPPTNSNQPQHF
TRBJ1-2,.,.,TRBV12-3/TRBV12-4,TGTGCCAGCAGCTATACTAGCTATGGCTACACCTTC,CASSYTSYGYTF
TRBJ2-1,.,TRBD2,TRBV6-6,TGTGCCAGCAGGGATAGCGGGGGGAACAATGAGCAGTTCTTC,CASRDSGGNNEQFF
TRBJ1-2,.,TRBD1,TRBV14,TGTGCCAGCAGCCTTGGGACAGGGGGACGGAACTATGGCTACACCTTC,CASSLGTGGRNYGYTF
TRBJ1-2,.,.,TRBV30,TGTGCCTGGACGCCCGGGAGCTATGGCTACACCTTC,CAWTPGSYGYTF
TRBJ2-1,.,.,TRBV5-1,TGCGCCAGCAGCTTTAGCGGATCCTACAATGAGCAGTTCTTC,CASSFSGSYNEQFF
TRBJ2-7,.,.,TRBV2,TGTGCCAGCTCCACCGGGACACCCACCTACGAGCAGTACTTC,CASSTGTPTYEQYF
TRBJ1-1,.,.,TRBV6-6,TGTGCCAGCAGTCAGCCGGGACATCCTGACCCCTTCATGAACACTGAAGCTTTCTTT,CASSQPGHPDPFMNTEAFF
TRBJ2-1,.,TRBD2,TRBV4-1,TGCGCCAGCAGCCAAGGTCAGACTAGCGGGGCTTTCGATGAGCAGTTCTTC,CASSQGQTSGAFDEQFF
TRBJ2-3,.,TRBD2,TRBV5-4,TGTGCCAGCAGCCCTCAGCGGGGATCAGATACGCAGTATTTT,CASSPQRGSDTQYF
TRBJ1-1,.,.,TRBV4-2,TGTGCCAGCAGTTACCAGGGAGGCACTGAAGCTTTCTTT,CASSYQGGTEAFF
TRBJ2-3,.,TRBD2,TRBV5-1,TGCGCCAGCAGCAGCAGACTAGCGAGCACAGATACGCAGTATTTT,CASSSRLASTDTQYF
TRBJ1-5,once,.,TRBV2,TGTGCCAGCAGTGTTGCCCAGGGCCATAATAGCAATCAGCCCCAGCATTTT,CASSVAQGHNSNQPQHF
TRBJ2-7,.,.,TRBV9,TGTGCCAGCAGCGTAGGGGGAGTTGGCACAGGCTACGAGCAGTACTTC,CASSVGGVGTGYEQYF
TRBJ1-5,.,.,TRBV19,TGTGCCAGTAGGCCCGGGGTAGGACCCAATCAGCCCCAGCATTTT,CASRPGVGPNQPQHF
TRBJ2-5,.,TRBD1,TRBV9,TGTGCCAGCAGCACCCAACCGGGGACAGGGTCGGAGACCCAGTACTTC,CASSTQPGTGSETQYF
TRBJ1-1,.,TRBD1,TRBV19,TGTGCCAGTAGTGATCCGGGACAGGGTAGGGCTGAAGCTTTCTTT,CASSDPGQGRAEAFF
TRBJ2-5,.,.,TRBV24-1,TGTGCCACCAGTGGGACGGCTAGACGGGCCCAAGAGACCCAGTACTTC,CATSGTARRAQETQYF
TRBJ1-1,few,.,TRBV7-2,TGTGCCAGCAGCACGCCAGGTTACCGCGAAGCTTTCTTT,CASSTPGYREAFF
TRBJ2-6,.,.,TRBV5-1,TGCGCCAGCAGCTTGGGACAGCTCTCTGGGGCCAACGTCCTGACTTTC,CASSLGQLSGANVLTF
TRBJ1-2,.,.,TRBV4-1,TGCGCCAGCAGCCAAGAAGTAAGGAGGTTCCTCTATGGCTACACCTTC,CASSQEVRRFLYGYTF
TRBJ1-6,.,TRBD1,TRBV6-5,TGTGCCAGCGACAGGGATAATTCACCCCTCCACTTT,CASDRDNSPLHF
TRBJ1-6,.,TRBD1,TRBV3-1/TRBV3-2,TGTGCCAGCAGCCACGGGACAGATAATTCACCCCTCCACTTT,CASSHGTDNSPLHF
TRBJ1-4,few,.,TRBV11-1,TGTGCCAGCAGCCCGGATCAGGCTCGTGAAAAACTGTTTTTT,CASSPDQAREKLFF
TRBJ1-1,.,TRBD1,TRBV18,TGTGCCAGCTCACCACTTTCAGGGGGCAACACTGAAGCTTTCTTT,CASSPLSGGNTEAFF
TRBJ2-2,.,TRBD2,TRBV6-5,TGTGCCAGCACCGGGACTAGAAACACCGGGGAGCTGTTTTTT,CASTGTRNTGELFF
TRBJ1-3,.,.,TRBV2,TGTGCCAGCAGTGTTCGACAGTTTATGAGCTCTGGAAACACCATATATTTT,CASSVRQFMSSGNTIYF
TRBJ2-5,.,TRBD2,TRBV6-5,TGTGTCTGCTTAGCGGGAGGGCAAGAGACCCAGTACTTC,CVCLAGGQETQYF
TRBJ2-2,.,.,TRBV4-2,TGTGCCAGCAGCCCTCATGGGGGCGGCTCGAACACCGGGGAGCTGTTTTTT,CASSPHGGGSNTGELFF
TRBJ1-5,.,.,TRBV19,TGTGCCAGTAGCGGACAGAGCAATCAGCCCCAGCATTTT,CASSGQSNQPQHF
TRBJ1-2,.,.,TRBV19,TGTGCCAGTAGTATTAGTCGGGGGTACTATGGCTACACCTTC,CASSISRGYYGYTF
TRBJ1-3,.,.,TRBV5-1,TGCGCCAGCAGACCGGGCCCCAGCTCTGGAAACACCATATATTTT,CASRPGPSSGNTIYF
TRBJ1-6,.,.,TRBV5-4,TGTGCCAGCAGCTTGGATGGGCCGCTGGATTCACCCCTCCACTTT,CASSLDGPLDSPLHF
TRBJ2-7,.,.,TRBV7-2,TGTGCCAGCAGCACCAGGGGCCCCTACGAGCAGTACTTC,CASSTRGPYEQYF
TRBJ1-4,.,TRBD1,TRBV27,TGTGCCAGCAGTCCCAGTGACAGGGTAGGAGAAAAACTGTTTTTT,CASSPSDRVGEKLFF
TRBJ1-5,.,.,TRBV3-1/TRBV3-2,TGTGCCAGCAGCGGTGGGGGCAATCAGCCCCAGCATTTT,CASSGGGNQPQHF
TRBJ1-5,.,.,TRBV6-2/TRBV6-3,TGTGCCAGCAGTTACCCCGGAGAAAATCAGCCCCAGCATTTT,CASSYPGENQPQHF
TRBJ2-1,.,TRBD2,TRBV7-8,TGTGCCAGCAGCTTAGGAGGACTAGCGGGAATTAATGAGCAGTTCTTC,CASSLGGLAGINEQFF
TRBJ1-1,.,.,TRBV19,TGTGCCAGTAGTGAGCAGGGTGGCGGCACTGAAGCTTTCTTT,CASSEQGGGTEAFF
TRBJ2-7,.,TRBD2,TRBV7-2,TGTGCCAGCAGCACCCGAGCGGGAGATTGGGTTCTCTACGAGCAGTACTTC,CASSTRAGDWVLYEQYF
TRBJ2-7,.,TRBD2,TRBV2,TGTGCCAGCAGGGCGGGAGGGCCCGGATACGAGCAGTACTTC,CASRAGGPGYEQYF
TRBJ2-5,.,.,TRBV7-7,TGTGCCAGCAGCCAAGGGTCTTCCCCGGAGGAGACCCAGTACTTC,CASSQGSSPEETQYF